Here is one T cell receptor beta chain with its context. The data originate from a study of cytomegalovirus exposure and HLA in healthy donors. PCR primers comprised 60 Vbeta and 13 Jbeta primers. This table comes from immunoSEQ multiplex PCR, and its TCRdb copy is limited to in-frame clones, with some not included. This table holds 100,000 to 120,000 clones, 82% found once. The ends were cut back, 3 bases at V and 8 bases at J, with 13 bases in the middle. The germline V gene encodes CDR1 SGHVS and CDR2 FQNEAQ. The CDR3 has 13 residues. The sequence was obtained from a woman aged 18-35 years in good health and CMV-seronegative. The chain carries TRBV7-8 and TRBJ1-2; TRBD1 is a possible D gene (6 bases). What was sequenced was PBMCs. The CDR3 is CASSFDKGGGYTF. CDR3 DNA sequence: TGTGCCAGCAGCTTCGATAAGGGGGGGGGCTACACCTTC.